Listed below are T cell receptor beta chains from one sample, sequenced in a study of blood T cells in healthy people across ages. Each CDR3 protein is one row after TCRdb ran MiXCR on the 5' RACE reads. The data show around 2 million distinct CDR3 sequences, with about two fifths seen just once and more than 20% held by the top ten. Sequencing input: blood. These receptors were obtained from a human donor in good health. The CDR3 runs from the conserved cysteine through the conserved F or W. A D gene is named only where the DNA matches it firmly. Some rows have no size entry. The others give once, few or many, or a class for an expanded clone.

clone_size	j_call	d_call	v_call	cdr3_aa	cdr3_nt
NA	TRBJ2-1	TRBD2	TRBV20-1	CSASFGRGALDEQFF	TGCAGTGCTAGTTTTGGGCGGGGGGCCTTGGATGAGCAGTTCTTC
few	TRBJ2-7	TRBD1	TRBV10-3	CAISEGTGGFGSYEQYF	TGTGCCATCAGTGAAGGGACAGGGGGCTTCGGGTCCTACGAGCAGTACTTC
few	TRBJ2-7	TRBD2	TRBV4-1	CASSQVHGGGTAYEQYF	TGCGCCAGCAGCCAAGTTCATGGCGGGGGGACCGCCTACGAGCAGTACTTC
NA	TRBJ1-1	NA	TRBV5-1	CASSDNPGPHEAFF	TGCGCCAGCAGCGATAACCCGGGCCCCCATGAAGCTTTCTTT
NA	TRBJ2-3	NA	TRBV4-3	CASRAGLMRPDTQYF	TGCGCCAGCAGGGCCGGACTCATGCGCCCAGATACGCAGTATTTT
NA	TRBJ2-6	NA	TRBV7-9	CASSLLLAGANVLTF	TGTGCCAGCAGCTTATTACTTGCTGGGGCCAACGTCCTGACTTTC
NA	TRBJ1-2	NA	TRBV20-1	CSARIVAEDLNYGYTF	TGCAGTGCTAGGATAGTGGCGGAGGACTTGAACTATGGCTACACCTTC
NA	TRBJ2-5	TRBD1	TRBV11-1	CASRDRGEEQYF	TGTGCCAGCAGGGACAGGGGTGAGGAGCAGTACTTC
NA	TRBJ2-1	NA	TRBV7-2	CASSLAGTVRGGGQFF	TGTGCCAGCAGTTTAGCGGGGACAGTTAGAGGTGGGGGGCAGTTCTTC
NA	TRBJ2-7	TRBD2	TRBV4-3	CASSQEAGQVTSGFTSSYEQYF	TGCGCCAGCAGCCAAGAAGCGGGACAAGTGACTAGCGGGTTCACCAGCTCCTACGAGCAGTACTTC
NA	TRBJ2-5	NA	TRBV7-9	CASSEAWGRETQYF	TGTGCCAGCAGCGAAGCATGGGGCAGGGAGACCCAGTACTTC
NA	TRBJ1-2	NA	TRBV7-9	CASSFGDTPYGYTF	TGTGCCAGCAGCTTTGGGGACACGCCCTATGGCTACACCTTC
NA	TRBJ2-1	NA	TRBV13	CASSNVNGDEQFF	TGTGCCAGCAGCAACGTAAACGGGGATGAGCAGTTCTTC